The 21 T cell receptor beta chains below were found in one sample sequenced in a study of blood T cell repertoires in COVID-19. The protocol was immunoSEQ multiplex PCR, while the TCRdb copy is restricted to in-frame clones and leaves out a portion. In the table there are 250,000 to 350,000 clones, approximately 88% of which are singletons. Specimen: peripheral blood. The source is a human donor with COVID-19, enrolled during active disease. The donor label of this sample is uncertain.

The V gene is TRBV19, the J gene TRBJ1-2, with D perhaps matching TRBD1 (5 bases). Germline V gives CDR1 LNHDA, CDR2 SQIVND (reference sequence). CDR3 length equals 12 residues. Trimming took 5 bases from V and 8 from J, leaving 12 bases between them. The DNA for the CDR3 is TGTGCCAGTAGTGCGCAGGGTCTGGGCTACACCTTC. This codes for CASSAQGLGYTF.

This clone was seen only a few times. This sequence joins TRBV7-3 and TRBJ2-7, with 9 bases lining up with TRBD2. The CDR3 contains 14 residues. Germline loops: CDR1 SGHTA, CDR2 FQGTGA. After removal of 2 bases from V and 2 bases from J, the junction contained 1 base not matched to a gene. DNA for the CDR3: TGTGCCAGCAGCTTAGCGGGAGGGCCCTACGAGCAGTACTTC. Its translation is CASSLAGGPYEQYF.

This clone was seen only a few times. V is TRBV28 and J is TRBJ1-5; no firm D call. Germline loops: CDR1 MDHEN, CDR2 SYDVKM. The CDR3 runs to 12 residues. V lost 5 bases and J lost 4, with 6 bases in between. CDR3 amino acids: CASSGPNQPQHF. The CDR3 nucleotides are TGTGCCAGCAGTGGGCCGAATCAGCCCCAGCATTTT.

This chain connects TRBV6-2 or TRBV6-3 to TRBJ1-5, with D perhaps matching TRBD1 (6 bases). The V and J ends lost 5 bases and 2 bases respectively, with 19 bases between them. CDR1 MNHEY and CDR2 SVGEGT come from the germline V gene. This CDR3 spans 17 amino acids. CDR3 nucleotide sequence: TGTGCCAGCAGTACAGGGACGGTGGCTGGGGGCAATCAGCCCCAGCATTTT. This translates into CASSTGTVAGGNQPQHF.

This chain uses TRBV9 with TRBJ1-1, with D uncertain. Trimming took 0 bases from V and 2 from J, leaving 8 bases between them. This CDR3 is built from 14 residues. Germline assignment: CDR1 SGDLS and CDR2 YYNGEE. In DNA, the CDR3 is TGTGCCAGCAGCGTAGGCGAGGCTAACACTGAAGCTTTCTTT. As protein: CASSVGEANTEAFF.

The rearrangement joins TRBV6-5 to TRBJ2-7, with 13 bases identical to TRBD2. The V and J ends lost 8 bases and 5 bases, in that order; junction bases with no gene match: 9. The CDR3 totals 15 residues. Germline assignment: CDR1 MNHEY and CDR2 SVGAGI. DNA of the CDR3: TGTGCCAGCGTAGGACTAGCGGGAGATCGAAACGAGCAGTACTTC. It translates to CASVGLAGDRNEQYF.

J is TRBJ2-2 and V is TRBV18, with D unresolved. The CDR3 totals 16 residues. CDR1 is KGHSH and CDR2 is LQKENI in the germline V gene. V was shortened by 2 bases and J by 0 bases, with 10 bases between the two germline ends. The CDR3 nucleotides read TGTGCCAGCTCACCAGAGACACCTCCGAACACCGGGGAGCTGTTTTTT. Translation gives CASSPETPPNTGELFF.

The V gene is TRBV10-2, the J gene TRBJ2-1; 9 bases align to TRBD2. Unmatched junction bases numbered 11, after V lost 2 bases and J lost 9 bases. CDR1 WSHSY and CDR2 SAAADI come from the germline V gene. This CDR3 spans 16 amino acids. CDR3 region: CASSEAAGGPLGEQFF. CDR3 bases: TGCGCCAGCAGTGAGGCGGCGGGAGGGCCTCTGGGTGAGCAGTTCTTC.

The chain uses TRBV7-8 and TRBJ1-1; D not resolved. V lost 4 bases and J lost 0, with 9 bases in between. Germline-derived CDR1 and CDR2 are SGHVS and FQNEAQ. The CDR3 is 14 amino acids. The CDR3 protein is CASSSRSLNTEAFF. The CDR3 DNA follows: TGTGCCAGCAGCTCTCGGAGCTTGAACACTGAAGCTTTCTTT.

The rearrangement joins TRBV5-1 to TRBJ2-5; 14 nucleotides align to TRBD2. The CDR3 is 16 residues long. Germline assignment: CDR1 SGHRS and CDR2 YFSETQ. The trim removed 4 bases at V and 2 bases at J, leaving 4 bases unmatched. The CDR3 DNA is TGCGCCAGCAGCCCTGGGACTAGCGGGAGACAAGAGACCCAGTACTTC. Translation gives CASSPGTSGRQETQYF.

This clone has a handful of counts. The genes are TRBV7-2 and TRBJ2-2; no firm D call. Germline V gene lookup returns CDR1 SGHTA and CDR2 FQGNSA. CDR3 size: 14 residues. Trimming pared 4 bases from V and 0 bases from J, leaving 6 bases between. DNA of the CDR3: TGTGCCAGCAGCTCCCTACCGAACACCGGGGAGCTGTTTTTT. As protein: CASSSLPNTGELFF. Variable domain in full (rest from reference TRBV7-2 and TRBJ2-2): GAGVSQSPSNKVTEKGKDVELRCDPISGHTALYWYRQSLGQGLEFLIYFQGNSAPDKSGLPSDRFSAERTGGSVSTLTIQRTQQEDSAVYLCASSSLPNTGELFFGEGSRLTVL.

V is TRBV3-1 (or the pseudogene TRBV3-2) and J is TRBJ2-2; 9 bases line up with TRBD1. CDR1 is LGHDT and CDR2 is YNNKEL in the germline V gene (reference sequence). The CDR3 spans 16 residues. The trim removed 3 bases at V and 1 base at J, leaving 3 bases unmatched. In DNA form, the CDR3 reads TGTGCCAGCAGCCAGTGGGGACAGGGGAACACCGGGGAGCTGTTTTTT. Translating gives CASSQWGQGNTGELFF.

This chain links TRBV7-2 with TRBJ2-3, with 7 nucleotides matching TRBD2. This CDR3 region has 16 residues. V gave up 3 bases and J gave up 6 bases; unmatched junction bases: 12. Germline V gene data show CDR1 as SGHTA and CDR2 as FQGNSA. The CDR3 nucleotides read TGTGCCAGCAGCTTCGTAGGGCCGGGGGGAGGCGATACGCAGTATTTT. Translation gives CASSFVGPGGGDTQYF. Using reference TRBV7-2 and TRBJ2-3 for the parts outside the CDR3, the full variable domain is GAGVSQSPSNKVTEKGKDVELRCDPISGHTALYWYRQSLGQGLEFLIYFQGNSAPDKSGLPSDRFSAERTGGSVSTLTIQRTQQEDSAVYLCASSFVGPGGGDTQYFGPGTRLTVL.

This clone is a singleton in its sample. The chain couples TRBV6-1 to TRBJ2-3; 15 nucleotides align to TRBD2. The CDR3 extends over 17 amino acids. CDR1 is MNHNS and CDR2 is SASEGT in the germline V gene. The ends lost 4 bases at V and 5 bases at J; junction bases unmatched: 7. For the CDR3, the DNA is TGTGCCAGCAGTGGCGGACTAGCGGGAGGGCCGGGAGATACGCAGTATTTT. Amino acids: CASSGGLAGGPGDTQYF.

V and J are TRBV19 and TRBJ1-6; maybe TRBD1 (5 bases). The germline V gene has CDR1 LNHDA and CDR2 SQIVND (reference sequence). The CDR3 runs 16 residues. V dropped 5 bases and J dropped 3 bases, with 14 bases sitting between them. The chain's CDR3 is CASSPMEGNYNSPLHF. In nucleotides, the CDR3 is TGTGCCAGTAGTCCAATGGAGGGGAACTATAATTCACCCCTCCACTTT.

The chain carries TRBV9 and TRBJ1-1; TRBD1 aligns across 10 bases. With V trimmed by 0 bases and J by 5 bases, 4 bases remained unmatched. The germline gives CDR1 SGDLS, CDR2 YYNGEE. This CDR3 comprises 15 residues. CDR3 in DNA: TGTGCCAGCAGCGTAGGCGGGACAGGGGAAACTGAAGCTTTCTTT. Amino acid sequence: CASSVGGTGETEAFF.

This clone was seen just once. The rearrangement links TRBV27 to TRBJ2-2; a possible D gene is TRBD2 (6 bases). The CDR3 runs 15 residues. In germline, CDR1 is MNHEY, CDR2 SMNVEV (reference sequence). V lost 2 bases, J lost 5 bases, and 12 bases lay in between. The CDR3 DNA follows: TGTGCCAGCAGTTTAGGGGGGACCTTTACCGGGGAGCTGTTTTTT. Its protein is CASSLGGTFTGELFF.

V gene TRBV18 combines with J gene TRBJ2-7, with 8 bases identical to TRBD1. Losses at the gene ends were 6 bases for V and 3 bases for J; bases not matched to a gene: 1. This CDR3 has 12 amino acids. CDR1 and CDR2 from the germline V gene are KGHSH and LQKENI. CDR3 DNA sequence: TGTGCCAGCTCGGACAGGGACTACGAGCAGTACTTC. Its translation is CASSDRDYEQYF.

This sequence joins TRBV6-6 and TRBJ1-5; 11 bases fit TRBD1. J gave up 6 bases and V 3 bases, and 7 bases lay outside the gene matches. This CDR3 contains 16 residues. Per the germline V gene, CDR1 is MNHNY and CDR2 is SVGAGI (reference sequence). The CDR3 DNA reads TGTGCCAGCAGTTATCCGGGACAGGGGGTCGCTCAGCCCCAGCATTTT. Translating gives CASSYPGQGVAQPQHF.

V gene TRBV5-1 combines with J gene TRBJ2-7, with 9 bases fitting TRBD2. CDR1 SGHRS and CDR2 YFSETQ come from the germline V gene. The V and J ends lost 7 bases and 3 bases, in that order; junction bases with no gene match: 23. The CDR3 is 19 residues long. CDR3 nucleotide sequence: TGCGCCAGCGCCTTCCAAGCGGTGGCTAGCGGGGACCGGGTCTACGAGCAGTACTTC. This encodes CASAFQAVASGDRVYEQYF.

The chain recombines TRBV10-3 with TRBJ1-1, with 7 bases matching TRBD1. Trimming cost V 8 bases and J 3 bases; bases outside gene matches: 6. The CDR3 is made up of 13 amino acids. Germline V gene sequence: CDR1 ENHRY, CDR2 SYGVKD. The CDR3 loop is CAIRPDRDTEAFF. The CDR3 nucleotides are TGTGCCATCCGCCCCGACAGGGACACTGAAGCTTTCTTT.